One T cell receptor beta chain is described in this entry. Its specificity is unknown. The data belong to a study of T cell repertoires in cytomegalovirus infection. Looking at the study overall: Use of recently identified HLA-C-restricted and well-studied HLA-B-restricted CMV epitopes was part of the study.

TCRdb re-called the reads through MiXCR, storing one row per CDR3 protein. The top ten clones hold 13% of a sample with 900,000 to 950,000 distinct CDR3 sequences, approximately 31% of them seen once. Germline loops: CDR1 SEHNR, CDR2 FQNEAQ (reference sequence). Trimming pared 1 base from V and 7 bases from J, leaving 20 bases between. The CDR3 is made up of 17 amino acids. The receptor's source is a human donor in good health (CMV status not recorded). Some clones in this sample may be carry-over from other donors' samples. This chain links TRBV7-9 with TRBJ2-1, with D possibly called TRBD1 or TRBD2 (5 bases each). Sequencing used cultured CD8+ T cells from PBMCs, obtained from culture after CMV antigen stimulation. CDR3 nucleotides: TGTGCCAGCAGCTTAGAAAACACGGGGCCAAACCTGAATGAGCAGTTCTTC. Its protein product is CASSLENTGPNLNEQFF.